These 10 T cell receptor beta chains were all obtained from the same sample, sequenced in a study of beta chain features in type 1 diabetes. Sequenced material consisted of expressed TCRB transcripts (all of the isolated RNA was reverse transcribed). The data were produced by immunoSEQ multiplex PCR, yet TCRdb's version contains in-frame clones alone and is incomplete. This sample has about 900,000 clones, with around a sixth found just once. The specimen sequenced was naive CD4+ T cells from blood. The receptor source for this set is a woman younger than 35 in good health.

This clone was observed a handful of times. The V and J genes are TRBV5-4 and TRBJ2-7; D is perhaps TRBD2 (6 bases). The length of the CDR3 is 14 residues. Germline V lookup: CDR1 SGHNT, CDR2 YYREEE (reference sequence). The V gene lost 0 bases and the J gene lost 3 bases, with 10 bases spanning the gap. This CDR3 reads CASSLDYGGYEQYF. CDR3 sequence (DNA): TGTGCCAGCAGCTTGGACTACGGGGGCTACGAGCAGTACTTC.

This chain uses TRBV6-5 with TRBJ2-7; a possible D gene is TRBD1 (6 bases). This CDR3 region has 16 residues. Between the trimmed V and J ends, which lost 0 bases and 5 bases, there was a span of 17 bases. From germline, CDR1 is MNHEY and CDR2 SVGAGI. CDR3 residues: CASSYSMAGRGHEQYF. The CDR3 DNA sequence: TGTGCCAGCAGTTACTCGATGGCCGGCAGGGGCCACGAGCAGTACTTC.

Comment on this clone: Within the sample, other DNA sequences also encode this same CDR3. The genes are TRBV7-2 and TRBJ2-1; D gene unclear. Trimming stripped 1 base from V and 1 base from J, with 8 bases between. CDR3 length: 15 amino acids. Looked up from germline, CDR1 is SGHTA and CDR2 is FQGNSA. For the CDR3, the DNA is TGTGCCAGCAGCTTAGGCCCGCTATCCTACAATGAGCAGTTCTTC. This gives the protein CASSLGPLSYNEQFF.

The rearrangement links TRBV15 to TRBJ2-1; D may be TRBD1 (6 bases). The CDR3 is 14 amino acids. The V end lost 8 bases, the J end lost 0 bases, and 11 bases lay between the germline ends. From germline, CDR1 is LNHNV and CDR2 YYDKDF (reference sequence). The CDR3 protein is CATHRVHSYNEQFF. In DNA, the CDR3 is TGTGCCACCCACAGGGTTCACTCCTACAATGAGCAGTTCTTC.

The chain is built from TRBV18 and TRBJ1-5; 9 bases fit TRBD1. This CDR3 has 18 residues. CDR1 is KGHSH, CDR2 LQKENI, per germline. The ends lost 5 bases at V and 2 bases at J; junction bases unmatched: 13. CDR3 protein: CASSAKGDRASRNQPQHF. The CDR3 DNA is TGTGCCAGCTCAGCCAAGGGGGACAGGGCGAGCCGCAATCAGCCCCAGCATTTT.

The chain recombines TRBV23-1 with TRBJ1-2; TRBD1 matches 10 bases. TRBV23-1 is identified as an open reading frame with a role that is uncertain. J lost 7 bases, V lost 0 bases, and 17 bases had no gene match. This CDR3 is built from 19 residues. CDR3 residues: CASSQSLAGGDRGFSGYTF. CDR3 nucleotide sequence: TGCGCCAGCAGTCAATCTTTGGCCGGGGGGGACAGGGGTTTTAGTGGCTACACCTTC.

CDR3 protein: CASSPPGTGGAGYGYTF. In nucleotides, the CDR3 is TGTGCCAGCTCACCCCCCGGGACAGGGGGCGCAGGCTATGGCTACACCTTC. The gene calls are TRBV18 and TRBJ1-2; 12 bases line up with TRBD1. The CDR3 contains 17 residues. Germline V gene sequence: CDR1 KGHSH, CDR2 LQKENI. Trimming took 3 bases from V and 4 from J; bases not matched to a gene: 9.

This clone appeared a few times. Within the sample, other DNA sequences also encode this same CDR3. V usage is TRBV7-3 and J usage is TRBJ2-3; TRBD2 aligns across 7 bases. The CDR3 is made up of 14 amino acids. With V trimmed by 4 bases and J by 0 bases, 1 base remained unmatched. Germline CDR1 reads SGHTA; CDR2 reads FQGTGA. CDR3 nucleotide sequence: TGTGCCAGCAGCTCCGGGGGGAGCACAGATACGCAGTATTTT. It translates to CASSSGGSTDTQYF.

This chain uses TRBV27 with TRBJ2-2; 7 bases are shared with TRBD1. J gave up 1 base and V 6 bases, and 11 bases lay outside the gene matches. The CDR3 spans 17 residues. From germline, CDR1 is MNHEY and CDR2 SMNVEV (reference sequence). CDR3 in amino acids: CASSQYPPGGNTGELFF. The DNA of the CDR3 is TGTGCCAGCAGCCAATATCCCCCAGGGGGGAACACCGGGGAGCTGTTTTTT.

The V and J genes are TRBV28 and TRBJ2-2; TRBD2 matches 7 bases. Unmatched junction bases numbered 12, after V lost 8 bases and J lost 3 bases. Germline V gene sequence: CDR1 MDHEN, CDR2 SYDVKM. The CDR3 spans 16 residues. The CDR3 sequence: CASGGGLVGYTGELFF. The CDR3 region has the DNA TGTGCCAGCGGGGGAGGACTAGTTGGGTACACCGGGGAGCTGTTTTTT.